This T cell receptor (beta chain) stems from a study of blood T cell repertoires in COVID-19 (dated by TCRdb to 2020 to 2022). At the level of the whole study: The collaborator samples originated in the United States, Italy and Spain and spanned the acute and convalescent phases of COVID-19. The samples were drawn from the first 160 participants of the ongoing ImmuneRACE study and from under 1,500 subjects provided by 6 global collaborators. The material from the prospective study consisted of cDNA or gDNA derived from T cells, B-cell-depleted T cells, or PBMCs. The dataset comprised deeply sampled blood TCRbeta repertoires from subjects exposed to, actively infected with, or recovered from COVID-19. HLA class I and class II types, where available, came from metadata supplied by the sample provider rather than from assay-based typing. A freely available public database, intended as a resource for researchers studying the immune response to SARS-CoV-2, is where the repertoires were released. Nearly every sample came with metadata listing a de-identified subject ID, COVID-19 status, age in years and sex. Findings and caveats that apply to the study as a whole: The quantity of clinical and demographic metadata differed by source and by participant and was supplied without curation.

As to this clone: This clone's antigen is unknown. Per-base qualities were not stored, and no clone one base away is much larger.

CDR1 and CDR2 were assigned from the germline V gene (reference sequence) as WNHNN and SYGVQD. The CDR3 spans 17 residues, from the cysteine through the phenylalanine. Only the CDR3 portion is preserved as DNA: 51 bases, with reading frame beginning at the first base. Germline trimming: 3 bases from V, 1 base from J; junction bases outside gene matches: 8. The immunoSEQ Assay, a bias-controlled multiplex PCR, was used to amplify TCRbeta CDR3 regions from genomic DNA. The original pipeline was this. The number of nucleated cells in each sample was estimated from the amplification of reference gene primers within the assay. To quantify the absolute abundance of each unique TCRbeta CDR3 rearrangement, sequence reads were collapsed and filtered. For each sample, productive Simpson clonality was calculated as the square root of Simpson's diversity index over productive rearrangements. The immuneACCESS repertoire file appears here via TCRdb, limited to in-frame rearrangements. These files lack a portion of the clones; in checked studies, under half of the deficit traces to unresolved V genes, and the cause of the others is not known. V and J calls and clone size follow that table, whereas D and trimming were derived from the DNA. The sample has 100,000 or so clones on record, 85% of them singletons. The top ten clonotypes cover 9.5% to 15% of the sample.

Collaborating institutions collected whole blood in K2EDTA tubes following their own protocols. For TCRbeta analysis, collaborators shipped samples in one of three forms: frozen whole blood, isolated PBMCs, or DNA extracted from either of those sample types. The specimen was peripheral blood. The chain was built from TRBV10-1 and TRBJ2-2, with TRBD2 matching 7 junction bases. The TCR originated in a human donor in a cohort sampled during active COVID-19. The DNA sequence reads TGCGCCAGCAGTGACACGGGGGGTTTCGGGAACACCGGGGAGCTGTTTTTT. The translation is CASSDTGGFGNTGELFF.